One sample yielded the 25 T cell receptor beta chains listed below, sequenced in a study of OX40 agonist ivuxolimab in advanced cancers. The repertoire was sequenced with immunoSEQ multiplex PCR; TCRdb's copy has only in-frame clones and lacks some. Among tens of thousands of clones listed, nearly 90% were seen once. Sample: CD4+ or CD8+ T cells sorted from blood, taken in a trial of the OX40 agonist ivuxolimab. The origin of the receptors is an adult with an advanced solid tumor such as melanoma, head and neck, liver or kidney cancer.

This clone occurred a few times. Other DNA sequences in the sample encode the same CDR3. The chain carries TRBV29-1 and TRBJ1-2, with 9 positions matching TRBD1. The V segment lost 7 bases and the J segment 6 bases; nucleotides outside the gene matches: 15. The CDR3 totals 15 residues. Germline CDR1 and CDR2: SQVTM and ANQGSEA. The CDR3 protein is CSAGVRQGGGDGYTF. CDR3 DNA sequence: TGCAGCGCGGGGGTTAGACAGGGGGGGGGCGATGGCTACACCTTC.

This clone was seen a single time. The chain links TRBV5-6 to TRBJ2-3; 7 nucleotides agree with TRBD2. There are 17 residues in the CDR3. The germline CDR1 and CDR2 sequences are SGHDT and YYEEEE. V was clipped by 1 base and J by 2 bases; unmatched bases: 10. CDR3 loop: CASSLNGGGPNTDTQYF. For the CDR3, the DNA is TGTGCCAGCAGCTTGAATGGGGGAGGGCCCAACACAGATACGCAGTATTTT.

The J gene is TRBJ1-4, the V gene TRBV6-5, with D hard to call. CDR3 size: 15 residues. V gave up 6 bases and J gave up 7 bases, with 18 bases separating them. Germline V gene data show CDR1 as MNHEY and CDR2 as SVGAGI. The CDR3 loop is CASSPKAPRAEKLFF. The CDR3 nucleotides are TGTGCCAGCAGCCCTAAGGCCCCTCGGGCTGAAAAACTGTTTTTT.

The sample holds a few counts of this clone. J is TRBJ1-1 and V is TRBV5-6, with TRBD1 matching 12 bases. With 2 bases clipped from V and 4 bases from J, the junction kept 6 bases outside the gene matches. Per germline, CDR1 SGHDT and CDR2 YYEEEE. The CDR3 contains 16 residues. The CDR3 DNA follows: TGTGCCAGCAGCTTTGGGACAGGGGGCAGGAGCACTGAAGCTTTCTTT. This translates into CASSFGTGGRSTEAFF.

The table lists this clone with a count of one. The chain employs TRBV21-1 and TRBJ1-5. TRBV21-1 is a pseudogene locus. The CDR3 extends over 14 amino acids. CDR3: CASIFWKGLQPQHF. As DNA, the CDR3 is TGTGCCAGCATCTTCTGGAAGGGTTTGCAGCCCCAGCATTTT.

The V call is TRBV30, the J call TRBJ2-6; D not certain. The CDR3 sequence is 17 residues long. V lost 2 bases to trimming and J lost 0 bases, with 14 bases between them. Germline V lookup: CDR1 GTSNPN, CDR2 SVGIG (reference sequence). In DNA form, the CDR3 reads TGTGCCTGGAGTAAGGGCGGTGCCCACTCTGGGGCCAACGTCCTGACTTTC. Encoded protein: CAWSKGGAHSGANVLTF.

The rearrangement uses TRBV2 and TRBJ1-5, with TRBD1 identical over 8 bases. CDR3 length equals 14 residues. Germline assignment: CDR1 SNHLY and CDR2 FYNNEI. Germline trimming cut 5 bases from V and 3 bases from J; bases unmatched to any gene: 3. CDR3: CASSQTGVNQPQHF. In DNA, the CDR3 is TGTGCCAGCAGTCAGACAGGGGTCAATCAGCCCCAGCATTTT.

This chain links TRBV6-5 with TRBJ1-6, with D tentatively TRBD1 (5 bases). Germline-derived CDR1 and CDR2 are MNHEY and SVGAGI. V was trimmed by 5 bases and J by 9 bases, leaving 17 bases between them. This CDR3 comprises 15 residues. In DNA form, the CDR3 reads TGTGCCAGCAGTCCCAGGGTTGGGGAAATTTCACCCCTCCACTTT. Translation gives CASSPRVGEISPLHF.

The rearrangement joins TRBV11-3 to TRBJ2-1; 10 bases map to TRBD2. The V gene end was trimmed by 4 bases and the J gene end by 2 bases; junction bases not matched to a gene: 2. The germline gives CDR1 SGHNT, CDR2 YENEEA. This CDR3 comprises 15 residues. In DNA, the CDR3 is TGTGCCAGCAGCTCTAGCGGGAGCACCTACAATGAGCAGTTCTTC. Translated: CASSSSGSTYNEQFF.

The DNA for the CDR3 is TGTGCCAGCAGCTTGGCTCAGGGGGGCGAGCAGTACTTC. This codes for CASSLAQGGEQYF. The V call is TRBV5-4, the J call TRBJ2-7; D is possibly TRBD1 (7 bases). The CDR3 runs 13 residues. Trimming took 0 bases from V and 6 from J, leaving 10 bases between them. Per germline, CDR1 SGHNT and CDR2 YYREEE (reference sequence).

This chain links TRBV28 with TRBJ2-2; the D is unclear. Germline CDR1 reads MDHEN; CDR2 reads SYDVKM. The CDR3 covers 14 residues. Trimming stripped 7 bases from V and 2 bases from J, with 11 bases between. CDR3 in amino acids: CASMGHPNTGELFF. CDR3 nucleotide sequence: TGTGCCAGCATGGGCCACCCAAACACCGGGGAGCTGTTTTTT.

The chain has TRBV10-2 and TRBJ2-3; D is ambiguous. Looked up from germline, CDR1 is WSHSY and CDR2 is SAAADI. Deletions cut 9 bases from V and 0 bases from J, with 4 bases between. The CDR3 totals 11 residues. CDR3 nucleotides: TGCGCCAGACCTAGCACAGATACGCAGTATTTT. Translated, it gives CARPSTDTQYF.

The J gene is TRBJ2-3, the V gene TRBV6-5; 10 bases map to TRBD2. The CDR3 length is 15 residues. Germline trimming cut 5 bases from V and 5 bases from J; bases unmatched to any gene: 7. Germline V gene sequence: CDR1 MNHEY, CDR2 SVGAGI. This chain's CDR3 is CASSGTSVGVDTQYF. CDR3 in DNA: TGTGCCAGCAGTGGGACTAGCGTTGGGGTAGATACGCAGTATTTT.

The chain carries TRBV28 and TRBJ1-2, with a weak D call TRBD1 (5 bases). The CDR3 sequence is 15 residues long. Between the trimmed V and J ends, which lost 6 bases and 1 base, there was a span of 15 bases. The germline gives CDR1 MDHEN, CDR2 SYDVKM. Here the CDR3 DNA reads TGTGCCAGCAGCCCGAGGGGCAGACTTAACTATGGCTACACCTTC. Protein: CASSPRGRLNYGYTF.

The chain uses TRBV11-2 and TRBJ2-1; 15 nucleotides match TRBD2. In germline, CDR1 is SGHAT, CDR2 FQNNGV. This CDR3 has 16 amino acids. The trim removed 3 bases at V and 7 bases at J, leaving 4 bases unmatched. The CDR3 DNA reads as TGTGCCAGCAGCTTCTCCGGGACTAGCGGGAGGAATGAGCAGTTCTTC. Its translation: CASSFSGTSGRNEQFF.

The chain combines TRBV30 with TRBJ1-3; D ambiguous. The CDR3 covers 14 residues. Trimming took 5 bases from V and 0 from J, leaving 11 bases between them. Germline V CDR1 and CDR2: GTSNPN, SVGIG (reference sequence). As DNA, the CDR3 is TGTGCCTGGGGCCCTGACCCCTCTGGAAACACCATATATTTT. It encodes CAWGPDPSGNTIYF.

The V call is TRBV15, the J call TRBJ1-5; D is ambiguous. The CDR3 extends over 18 amino acids. From germline, CDR1 is LNHNV and CDR2 YYDKDF (reference sequence). V was cut by 0 bases and J by 0 bases, with 15 bases left in between. CDR3 sequence: CATSRDPLDTYSNQPQHF. Here the CDR3 DNA reads TGTGCCACCAGCAGAGATCCCCTAGACACATATAGCAATCAGCCCCAGCATTTT.

CDR3 in amino acids: CAISERREPQHF. The CDR3 region has the DNA TGTGCCATCAGTGAAAGACGGGAGCCCCAGCATTTT. V is TRBV10-3 and J is TRBJ1-5; no clear D gene. CDR1 and CDR2 (germline): ENHRY, SYGVKD. V lost 3 bases to trimming and J lost 8 bases, with 8 bases between them. This CDR3 comprises 12 residues.

This chain joins TRBV11-2 and TRBJ2-3; 7 bases map to TRBD1. This CDR3 comprises 15 residues. CDR1 and CDR2 (germline): SGHAT, FQNNGV. The ends lost 2 bases at V and 8 bases at J; junction bases unmatched: 10. The CDR3 coding sequence is TGTGCCAGCAGCTTAACAGGACAGGCATCGAGTACGCAGTATTTT. Translated: CASSLTGQASSTQYF.

The rearrangement links TRBV19 to TRBJ2-5; D gene ambiguous. Between the trimmed V and J ends, which lost 1 base and 5 bases, there was a span of 11 bases. The V gene's germline CDR1 is LNHDA and CDR2 SQIVND (reference sequence). The CDR3 totals 14 residues. The CDR3 nucleotides read TGTGCCAGTAGTATAGGAGCCGAGAGGGAGACCCAGTACTTC. Translated, it gives CASSIGAERETQYF.

The chain has TRBV10-3 and TRBJ2-1; no clear D. CDR1 and CDR2 (germline): ENHRY, SYGVKD. Trimming removed 0 bases at V and 0 bases at J, with 3 bases between. This CDR3 spans 14 amino acids. CDR3 loop: CAISESSSYNEQFF. The CDR3 DNA is TGTGCCATCAGTGAGTCGAGCTCCTACAATGAGCAGTTCTTC.

In its sample, this clone was seen once. The chain couples TRBV7-9 to TRBJ2-3; TRBD2 is a possible D gene (5 bases). The CDR3 is 14 amino acids. The germline CDR1 and CDR2 sequences are SEHNR and FQNEAQ (reference sequence). Between the trimmed V and J ends, which lost 3 bases and 0 bases, there was a span of 7 bases. CDR3 region: CASSFGGSTDTQYF. The CDR3 nucleotides read TGTGCCAGCAGCTTCGGCGGGAGCACAGATACGCAGTATTTT.

V usage is TRBV9 and J usage is TRBJ2-3, with D uncertain. The germline V and J ends were trimmed by 7 bases and 2 bases, with 11 bases remaining between them. The CDR3 consists of 13 residues. In germline, CDR1 is SGDLS, CDR2 YYNGEE. As DNA, the CDR3 is TGTGCCAGCTCCGACGGATCCACAGATACGCAGTATTTT. Its translation: CASSDGSTDTQYF.

This chain uses TRBV29-1 with TRBJ1-5, with TRBD1 identical over 7 bases. The V and J ends lost 5 bases and 4 bases, in that order; junction bases with no gene match: 5. This CDR3 comprises 13 residues. Germline loops: CDR1 SQVTM, CDR2 ANQGSEA. In nucleotides, the CDR3 is TGCAGCGTTCAGGACAGGCAAAATCAGCCCCAGCATTTT. The encoded protein is CSVQDRQNQPQHF.

The chain links TRBV6-1 to TRBJ2-5; 8 nucleotides match TRBD1. The CDR3 is 13 amino acids. Germline CDR1 MNHNS, CDR2 SASEGT. Unmatched junction bases numbered 1, after V lost 6 bases and J lost 1 base. CDR3 nucleotide sequence: TGTGCCAGCAGGGACAGGGTCCAAGAGACCCAGTACTTC. Protein product: CASRDRVQETQYF.